A single sample is the source of the 19 T cell receptor beta chains below, sequenced in a study of shared clonotypes between healthy human individuals. The protocol was immunoSEQ multiplex PCR, while the TCRdb copy is restricted to in-frame clones and leaves out a portion. This table has about 2 million clones, roughly 94% appearing once. Source material: naive CD4+ T cells sorted from blood. Sample subset: CD45RA+ positively selected. These receptors originate from a man aged 18 to 30 in good health.

The rearrangement uses TRBV6-5 and TRBJ1-1; D possibly corresponds to TRBD1 (5 bases). The germline V gene encodes CDR1 MNHEY and CDR2 SVGAGI. This CDR3 is built from 15 residues. V was clipped by 5 bases and J by 0 bases, with 13 bases between them. The DNA for the CDR3 is TGTGCCAGCAGTAGCAGGGCGAAATTGAACACTGAAGCTTTCTTT. This translates into CASSSRAKLNTEAFF.

J is TRBJ2-5 and V is TRBV5-1; no definite D call. Deletions cut 0 bases from V and 4 bases from J, with 7 bases between. The CDR3 contains 13 residues. Germline V gene sequence: CDR1 SGHRS, CDR2 YFSETQ. DNA of the CDR3: TGCGCCAGCAGCTTGGAAGGTATAGAGACCCAGTACTTC. Amino acid sequence: CASSLEGIETQYF.

A note on this clone: It may be a read error: a sequence one base away is much more abundant. Other DNA sequences in the same sample also yield this CDR3. This chain joins TRBV6-5 and TRBJ1-1; D is possibly TRBD1 (6 bases). The CDR3 sequence is 13 residues long. V shed 6 bases and J shed 0 bases, with 8 bases lying between them. Germline V gene lookup returns CDR1 MNHEY and CDR2 SVGAGI. The CDR3 here is CASSRTVNTEAFF. CDR3 in DNA: TGTGCCAGCAGCCGGACAGTGAACACTGAAGCTTTCTTT.

The V call is TRBV18, the J call TRBJ2-4; D perhaps matches TRBD1 (5 bases). Germline assignment: CDR1 KGHSH and CDR2 LQKENI. The V end lost 2 bases, the J end lost 8 bases, and 19 bases lay between the germline ends. The CDR3 runs 16 residues. The CDR3 spells CASSPSRVIGLDIQYF. The CDR3 coding sequence is TGTGCCAGCTCACCATCCAGGGTGATTGGTCTTGACATTCAGTACTTC.

This chain joins TRBV10-3 and TRBJ2-1; D unclear. Germline CDR1 reads ENHRY; CDR2 reads SYGVKD. CDR3 length: 13 residues. With 3 bases removed from V and 6 bases from J, the gap between germline ends came to 9 bases. The CDR3 region is CAISEGQVNEQFF. In DNA form, the CDR3 reads TGTGCCATCAGTGAAGGGCAAGTCAATGAGCAGTTCTTC.

The chain uses TRBV19 and TRBJ1-2, with a possible D match to TRBD1 (5 bases). V lost 6 bases, J lost 10 bases, and 18 bases lay in between. Germline-derived CDR1 and CDR2 are LNHDA and SQIVND (reference sequence). The CDR3 consists of 13 residues. The CDR3 bases are TGTGCCAGTAGGTTAGGTGCAGGGCAGAACTACACCTTC. It codes for CASRLGAGQNYTF.

The chain has TRBV7-2 and TRBJ2-7; 14 bases line up with TRBD2. The CDR3 covers 14 residues. The trim removed 5 bases at V and 5 bases at J, leaving 2 bases unmatched. Germline V gene lookup returns CDR1 SGHTA and CDR2 FQGNSA. The CDR3 is CASSTGLAGDEQYF. CDR3 bases: TGTGCCAGCAGCACGGGACTAGCGGGAGACGAGCAGTACTTC.

The V gene is TRBV15, the J gene TRBJ2-1, with D uncertain. The germline CDR1 and CDR2 sequences are LNHNV and YYDKDF (reference sequence). CDR3 length: 12 residues. Deletions cut 1 base from V and 8 bases from J, with 6 bases between. CDR3 sequence reads: CATSRGVYEQFF. CDR3 coding DNA: TGTGCCACCAGCAGAGGCGTCTATGAGCAGTTCTTC.

Comment on this clone: The sample holds other DNA sequences that translate to the same CDR3. V and J are TRBV18 and TRBJ2-7, with 7 bases lining up with TRBD1. CDR3 size: 15 residues. Germline-derived CDR1 and CDR2 are KGHSH and LQKENI. V was clipped by 2 bases and J by 0 bases; unmatched bases: 4. The CDR3 region is CASSPRQGDSYEQYF. CDR3 DNA sequence: TGTGCCAGCTCACCAAGGCAGGGGGACTCCTACGAGCAGTACTTC. The entire variable domain, with the rest obtained from reference TRBV18 and TRBJ2-7, is as follows: NAGVMQNPRHLVRRRGQEARLRCSPMKGHSHVYWYRQLPEEGLKFMVYLQKENIIDESGMPKERFSAEFPKEGPSILRIQQVVRGDSAAYFCASSPRQGDSYEQYFGPGTRLTVT.

This chain connects TRBV6-6 to TRBJ1-5, with 7 bases identical to TRBD1. Germline V lookup: CDR1 MNHNY, CDR2 SVGAGI (reference sequence). Unmatched junction bases numbered 11, after V lost 8 bases and J lost 1 base. The CDR3 contains 16 residues. The CDR3 reads CASGGGGTVSNQPQHF. CDR3 nucleotide sequence: TGTGCCAGCGGGGGCGGAGGGACAGTCAGCAATCAGCCCCAGCATTTT.

This chain joins TRBV14 and TRBJ1-6; D possibly corresponds to TRBD1 (6 bases). V was trimmed by 2 bases and J by 7 bases, leaving 9 bases between them. This CDR3 is built from 14 residues. Per germline, CDR1 SGHDN and CDR2 FVKESK. CDR3 nucleotide sequence: TGTGCCAGCAGCCAAATTGGACAGAATTCACCCCTCCACTTT. Its protein product is CASSQIGQNSPLHF. Looking up the rest from reference TRBV14 and TRBJ1-6 gives the full variable domain: EAGVTQFPSHSVIEKGQTVTLRCDPISGHDNLYWYRRVMGKEIKFLLHFVKESKQDESGMPNNRFLAERTGGTYSTLKVQPAELEDSGVYFCASSQIGQNSPLHFGNGTRLTVT.

The chain joins TRBV5-1 to TRBJ1-4; TRBD1 might be the D (5 bases). The CDR3 length is 13 residues. The germline V gene has CDR1 SGHRS and CDR2 YFSETQ. Trimming left V 0 bases short and J 6 bases short, with 6 bases between. The CDR3 DNA reads TGCGCCAGCAGCTTGGACAGGCATGAAAAACTGTTTTTT. Amino acids: CASSLDRHEKLFF.

Note on this clone: The same CDR3 arises from other DNA sequences in this sample as well. J is TRBJ2-7 and V is TRBV6-5; either TRBD1 or TRBD2 may fit D (5 bases each). Between the trimmed V and J ends, which lost 2 bases and 0 bases, there was a span of 5 bases. The CDR3 consists of 13 residues. The germline V gene has CDR1 MNHEY and CDR2 SVGAGI. The CDR3 bases are TGTGCCAGCAGTTACGGGACCTCCTACGAGCAGTACTTC. As protein: CASSYGTSYEQYF.

Comment on this clone: Distinct nucleotide sequences in the sample also encode this CDR3. This chain uses TRBV7-2 with TRBJ2-3; 9 nucleotides align to TRBD2. Germline values: CDR1 SGHTA, CDR2 FQGNSA. With 5 bases clipped from V and 6 bases from J, the junction kept 6 bases outside the gene matches. The CDR3 covers 14 residues. This CDR3 is CASSPGLAGDTQYF. The CDR3 DNA is TGTGCCAGCAGCCCGGGACTAGCCGGGGATACGCAGTATTTT.

The chain links TRBV5-1 to TRBJ1-4; D is perhaps TRBD1 (5 bases). Germline V gives CDR1 SGHRS, CDR2 YFSETQ. CDR3 length: 14 amino acids. Trimming left V 0 bases short and J 5 bases short, with 8 bases between. CDR3 DNA: TGCGCCAGCAGCTTGGTGGGGGAGAATGAAAAACTGTTTTTT. Encoded protein: CASSLVGENEKLFF. Full variable domain (rest looked up from reference TRBV5-1 and TRBJ1-4): KAGVTQTPRYLIKTRGQQVTLSCSPISGHRSVSWYQQTPGQGLQFLFEYFSETQRNKGNFPGRFSGRQFSNSRSEMNVSTLELGDSALYLCASSLVGENEKLFFGSGTQLSVL.

Regarding this clone: Other nucleotide sequences from this sample produce the same CDR3. The chain joins TRBV6-5 to TRBJ2-7; TRBD1 aligns across 9 bases. The CDR3 has 15 amino acids. The V segment lost 0 bases and the J segment 2 bases; nucleotides outside the gene matches: 2. Germline V lookup: CDR1 MNHEY, CDR2 SVGAGI. The CDR3 here is CASSYSGTGTYEQYF. DNA of the CDR3: TGTGCCAGCAGTTACTCTGGGACAGGGACCTACGAGCAGTACTTC.

This clone is a singleton in its sample. The rearrangement uses TRBV27 and TRBJ2-7; 11 bases line up with TRBD1. This CDR3 is built from 17 residues. After removal of 3 bases from V and 2 bases from J, the junction contained 9 bases not matched to a gene. Germline CDR1 reads MNHEY; CDR2 reads SMNVEV (reference sequence). Here the CDR3 DNA reads TGTGCCAGCAGTTTTGAGACCCCGGGACAGGGGGCCTACGAGCAGTACTTC. Its translation: CASSFETPGQGAYEQYF.

This chain links TRBV9 with TRBJ2-1, with D perhaps matching TRBD2 (7 bases). Germline CDR1 is SGDLS and CDR2 is YYNGEE. The CDR3 contains 16 residues. The ends were cut back, 0 bases at V and 4 bases at J, with 14 bases in the middle. Here the CDR3 DNA reads TGTGCCAGCAGCGTAGCCCCGCGGGGGACATACAATGAGCAGTTCTTC. This translates into CASSVAPRGTYNEQFF. The variable domain in full, completed from reference TRBV9 and TRBJ2-1, reads DSGVTQTPKHLITATGQRVTLRCSPRSGDLSVYWYQQSLDQGLQFLIQYYNGEERAKGNILERFSAQQFPDLHSELNLSSLELGDSALYFCASSVAPRGTYNEQFFGPGTRLTVL.

The chain joins TRBV29-1 to TRBJ2-5; 7 bases agree with TRBD2. After removal of 4 bases from V and 5 bases from J, the junction contained 7 bases not matched to a gene. The CDR3 has 13 residues. Germline CDR1 SQVTM, CDR2 ANQGSEA. The CDR3 DNA reads TGCAGCGTTGGGGGAGGGCCGGCGGAGACCCAGTACTTC. Amino acid sequence: CSVGGGPAETQYF.